This T cell receptor (beta chain) was identified during a study of PD-1 blockade in mismatch repair-deficient tumors. Overall study findings and caveats: After pembrolizumab, tumor-resident clones rose rapidly, then generally contracted before radiologic responses.

Germline CDR1 is MNHEY and CDR2 is SVGAGI. V lost 5 bases and J 6 bases, leaving 16 bases between the germline ends. The CDR3 loop spans 14 amino acids. Remarks on this clone: Its specificity is not known.

Sequencing used immunoSEQ multiplex PCR; TCRdb keeps in-frame clones, though not all of them. The sample includes 20,000 to 25,000 clones, 84% seen only once; the top ten take 15% to 20%. The sample here was peripheral blood, taken 2 weeks after starting pembrolizumab. The sequence derives from an adult with mismatch repair-deficient cancer. The chain recombines TRBV6-5 with TRBJ1-1; tentative D call: TRBD1 (6 bases). Here the CDR3 reads CASSHDGGLPEAFF. The CDR3 region has the DNA TGTGCCAGCAGTCATGATGGGGGGCTGCCTGAAGCTTTCTTT.